This T cell receptor (beta chain) derives from a study of T-cell reconstitution after alpha-beta-depleted transplantation in children. The germline V gene has CDR1 SGDLS and CDR2 YYNGEE. The CDR3 spans 14 residues. Trimming stripped 0 bases from V and 3 bases from J, with 7 bases between. The library targeted TCRbeta and was prepared with unique molecular identifiers. MiXCR, run by TCRdb on the PCR reads, gives a single entry per CDR3 protein. The repertoire consists of about 420,000 distinct CDR3 sequences, with roughly a tenth occurring once and the leading ten covering 4.5% to 6.5%. Sequenced here: PBMCs from the stem cell graft donor, sampled from the stem cell graft. The chain links TRBV9 to TRBJ1-3; TRBD1 might be the D (5 bases). The receptor's source is a human donor who donated a stem cell graft to a child with acute myeloid leukemia. As DNA, the CDR3 is TGTGCCAGCAGCGTAGAGGGACGTGGAAACACCATATATTTT. Encoded protein: CASSVEGRGNTIYF.